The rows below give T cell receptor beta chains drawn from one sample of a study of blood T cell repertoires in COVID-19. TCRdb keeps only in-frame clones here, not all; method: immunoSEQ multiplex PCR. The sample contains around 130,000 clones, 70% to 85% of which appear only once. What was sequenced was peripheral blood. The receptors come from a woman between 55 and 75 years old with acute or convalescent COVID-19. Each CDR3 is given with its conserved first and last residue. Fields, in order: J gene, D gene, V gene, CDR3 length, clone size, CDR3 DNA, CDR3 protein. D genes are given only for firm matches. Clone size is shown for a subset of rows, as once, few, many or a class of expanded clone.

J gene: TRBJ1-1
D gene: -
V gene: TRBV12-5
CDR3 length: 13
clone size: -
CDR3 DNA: TGTGCTAGTGCCTGGGAGGTAAACGCTGAAGCTTTCTTT
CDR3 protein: CASAWEVNAEAFF

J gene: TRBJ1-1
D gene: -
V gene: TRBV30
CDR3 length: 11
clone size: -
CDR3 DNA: TGTGCCTGGAGTAGCGGGGCTGAAGCTTTCTTT
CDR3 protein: CAWSSGAEAFF

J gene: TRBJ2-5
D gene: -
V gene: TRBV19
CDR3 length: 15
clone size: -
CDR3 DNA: TGTGCCAGTAGTGATCCCGTGGGGGCGGGAGAGACCCAGTACTTC
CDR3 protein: CASSDPVGAGETQYF

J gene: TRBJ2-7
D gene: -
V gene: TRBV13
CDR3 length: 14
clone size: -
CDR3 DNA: TGTGCCAGCAGCCGACAGGACAGCTCCTACGAGCAGTACTTC
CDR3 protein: CASSRQDSSYEQYF

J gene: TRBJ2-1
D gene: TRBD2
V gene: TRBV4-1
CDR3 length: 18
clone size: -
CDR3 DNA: TGCGCCAGCAGCCAAGTGGATTTAGGACTAGCGGGGATTAATGAGCAGTTCTTC
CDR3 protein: CASSQVDLGLAGINEQFF

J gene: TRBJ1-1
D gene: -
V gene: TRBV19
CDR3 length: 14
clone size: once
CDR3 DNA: TGTGCCAGTAGCCCGACAGTCATGAACACTGAAGCTTTCTTT
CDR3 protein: CASSPTVMNTEAFF

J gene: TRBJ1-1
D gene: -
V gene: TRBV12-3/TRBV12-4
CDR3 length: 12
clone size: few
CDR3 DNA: TGTGCCAGCACCATGGGGGGAACTGAAGCTTTCTTT
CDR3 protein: CASTMGGTEAFF

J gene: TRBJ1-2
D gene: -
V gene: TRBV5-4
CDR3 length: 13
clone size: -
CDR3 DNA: TGTGCCAGCAGCCAGACAGCGATCTATGGCTACACCTTC
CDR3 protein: CASSQTAIYGYTF

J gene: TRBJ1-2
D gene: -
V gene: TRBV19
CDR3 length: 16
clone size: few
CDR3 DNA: TGTGCCAGTAGTAAGCCCGTCTCGACTACTAACTATGGCTACACCTTC
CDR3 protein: CASSKPVSTTNYGYTF

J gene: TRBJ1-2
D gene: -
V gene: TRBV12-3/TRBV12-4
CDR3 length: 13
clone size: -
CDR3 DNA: TGTGCCAGCAGTTTAGGGACAAGGCATGGCTACACCTTC
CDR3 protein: CASSLGTRHGYTF

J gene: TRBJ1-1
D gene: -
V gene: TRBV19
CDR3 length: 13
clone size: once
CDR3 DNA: TGTGCCAGTAGTCGGGTCGAAAACACTGAAGCTTTCTTT
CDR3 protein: CASSRVENTEAFF

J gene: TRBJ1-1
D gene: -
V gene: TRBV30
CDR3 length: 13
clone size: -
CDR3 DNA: TGTGCCTGGTCCACAGACAGACACACTGAAGCTTTCTTT
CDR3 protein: CAWSTDRHTEAFF

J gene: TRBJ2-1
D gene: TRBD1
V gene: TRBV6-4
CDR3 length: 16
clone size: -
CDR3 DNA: TGTGCCAGCAGTGAGCAGAGAGGACAGGGTTACAATGAGCAGTTCTTC
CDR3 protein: CASSEQRGQGYNEQFF

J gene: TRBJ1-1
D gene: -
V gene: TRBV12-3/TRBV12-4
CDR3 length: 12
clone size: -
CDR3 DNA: TGTGCCAGCAGTTTTAGGAGGGGCCAAGCTTTCTTT
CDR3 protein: CASSFRRGQAFF

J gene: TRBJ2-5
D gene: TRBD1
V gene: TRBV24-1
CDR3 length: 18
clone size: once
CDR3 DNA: TGTGCCACCAGTGATCCCCGCGTCGTGGGGACAGGGATGGAGACCCAGTACTTC
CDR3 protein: CATSDPRVVGTGMETQYF

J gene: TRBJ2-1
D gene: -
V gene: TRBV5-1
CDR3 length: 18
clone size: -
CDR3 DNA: TGCGCCAGCAGTTCCACGTTTGATAGCCCTATGGAGAACAATGAGCAGTTCTTC
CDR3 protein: CASSSTFDSPMENNEQFF

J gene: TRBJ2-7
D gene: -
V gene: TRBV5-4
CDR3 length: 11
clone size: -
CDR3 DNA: TGTGCCAGCAGCTTGGTACTCGAGCAGTACTTC
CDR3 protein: CASSLVLEQYF

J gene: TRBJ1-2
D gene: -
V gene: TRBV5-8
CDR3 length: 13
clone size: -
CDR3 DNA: TGTGCCAGCAGCTTGGAGTCGGGATATGGCTACACCTTC
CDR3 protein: CASSLESGYGYTF

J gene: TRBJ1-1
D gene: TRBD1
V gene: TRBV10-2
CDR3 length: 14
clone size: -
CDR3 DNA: TGCGCCAGCAGAAGACAGGGGGCCGACACTGAAGCTTTCTTT
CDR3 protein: CASRRQGADTEAFF

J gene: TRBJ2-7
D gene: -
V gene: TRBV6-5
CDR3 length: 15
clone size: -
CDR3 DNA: TGTGCCAGCACCCCGGGGGGACAGGTCTCATACGAGCAGTACTTC
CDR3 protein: CASTPGGQVSYEQYF

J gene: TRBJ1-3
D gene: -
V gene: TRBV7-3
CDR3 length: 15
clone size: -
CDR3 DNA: TGTGCCAGCAGCCCAATAGGGGAATCGGGAAACACCATATATTTT
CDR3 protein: CASSPIGESGNTIYF

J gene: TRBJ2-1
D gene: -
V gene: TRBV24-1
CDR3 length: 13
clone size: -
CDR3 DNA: TGTGCCACCAGTGGAGGTATTATGGGTGAGCAGTTCTTC
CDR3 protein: CATSGGIMGEQFF

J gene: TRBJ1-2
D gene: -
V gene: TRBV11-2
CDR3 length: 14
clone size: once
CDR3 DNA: TGTGCCAGCAGCTTAGTCGGGGGGGTGAATGGCTACACCTTC
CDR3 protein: CASSLVGGVNGYTF

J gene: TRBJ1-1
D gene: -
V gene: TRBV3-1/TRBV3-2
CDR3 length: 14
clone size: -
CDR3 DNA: TGTGCCAGCAGCCAAGAGGGCCTTAACACTGAAGCTTTCTTT
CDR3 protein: CASSQEGLNTEAFF

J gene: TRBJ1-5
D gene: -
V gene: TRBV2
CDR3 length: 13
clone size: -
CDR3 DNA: TGTGCCAGCACCGCAGGGTCCAATCAGCCCCAGCATTTT
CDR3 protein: CASTAGSNQPQHF

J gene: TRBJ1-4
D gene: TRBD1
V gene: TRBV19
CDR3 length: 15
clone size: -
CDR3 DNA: TGTGCCAGTAGCACCCTCGCGACAGGGAATGAAAAACTGTTTTTT
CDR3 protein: CASSTLATGNEKLFF

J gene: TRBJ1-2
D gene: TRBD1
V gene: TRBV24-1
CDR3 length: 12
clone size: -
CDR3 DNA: TGTGCCACCAGTGATGGGACAGCTCTCTACACCTTC
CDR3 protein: CATSDGTALYTF

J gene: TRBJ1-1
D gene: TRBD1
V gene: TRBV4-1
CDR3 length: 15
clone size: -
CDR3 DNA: TGCGCCAGCAGCCTATGGACAGGGGTGAACACTGAAGCTTTCTTT
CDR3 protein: CASSLWTGVNTEAFF

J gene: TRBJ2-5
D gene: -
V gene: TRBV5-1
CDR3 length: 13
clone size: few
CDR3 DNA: TGCGCCAGCAGCTCACAGGGCCAAGAGACCCAGTACTTC
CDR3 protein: CASSSQGQETQYF

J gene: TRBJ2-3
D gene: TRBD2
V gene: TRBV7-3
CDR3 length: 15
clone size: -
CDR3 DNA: TGTGCCAGCAGCTTTTTAGCGGGGGGGCGCGATACGCAGTATTTT
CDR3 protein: CASSFLAGGRDTQYF

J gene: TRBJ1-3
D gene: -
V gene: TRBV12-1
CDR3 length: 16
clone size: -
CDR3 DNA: TGTGCCAGCAGCTTTTCGGACAGGTTCTCTGGAAACACCATATATTTT
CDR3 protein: CASSFSDRFSGNTIYF

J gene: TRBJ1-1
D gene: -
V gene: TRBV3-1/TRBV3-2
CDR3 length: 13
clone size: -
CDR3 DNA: TGTGCCAGCAGCCCTGACAGCGCAGGGGAAGCTTTCTTT
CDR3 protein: CASSPDSAGEAFF

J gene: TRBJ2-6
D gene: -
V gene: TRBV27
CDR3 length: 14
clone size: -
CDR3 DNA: TGTGCCAGCACCCTCTTATCCGGGGCCAACGTCCTGACTTTC
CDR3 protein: CASTLLSGANVLTF

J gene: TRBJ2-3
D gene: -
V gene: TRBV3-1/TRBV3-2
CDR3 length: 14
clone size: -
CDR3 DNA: TGTGCCAGCAGCCAGGGACTTATAACAGATACGCAGTATTTT
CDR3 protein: CASSQGLITDTQYF

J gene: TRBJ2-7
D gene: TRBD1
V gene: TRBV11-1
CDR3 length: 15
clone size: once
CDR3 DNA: TGTGCCAGCAGCTCCAGGAGGACAGGGCCCTACGAGCAGTACTTC
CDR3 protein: CASSSRRTGPYEQYF

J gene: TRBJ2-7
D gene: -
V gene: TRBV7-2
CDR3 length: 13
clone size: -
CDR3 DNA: TGTGCCAGCAGTGACAGCGTTCGTTCGGGGCAGTACTTC
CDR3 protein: CASSDSVRSGQYF

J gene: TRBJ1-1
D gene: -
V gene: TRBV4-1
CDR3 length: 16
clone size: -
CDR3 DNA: TGCGCCAGCGGAGGGAGACTTCTCGGTGGGGTCACTGAAGCTTTCTTT
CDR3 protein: CASGGRLLGGVTEAFF

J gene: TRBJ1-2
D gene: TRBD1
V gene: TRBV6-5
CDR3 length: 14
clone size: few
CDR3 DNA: TGTGCCAGCAGTCCCCTCAACAGGGGAGGCGGCTACACCTTC
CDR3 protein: CASSPLNRGGGYTF

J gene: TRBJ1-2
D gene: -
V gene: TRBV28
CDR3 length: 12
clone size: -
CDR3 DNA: TGTGCCAGCAGTCCAAGACATACAGGCTACACCTTC
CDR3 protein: CASSPRHTGYTF

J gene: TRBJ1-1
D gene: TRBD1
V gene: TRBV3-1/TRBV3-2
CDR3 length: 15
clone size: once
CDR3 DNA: TGTGCCAGCAGCCAGGATAGACAGGGTGACACTGAAGCTTTCTTT
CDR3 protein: CASSQDRQGDTEAFF

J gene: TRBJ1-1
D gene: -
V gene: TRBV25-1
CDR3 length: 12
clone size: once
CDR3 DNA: TGTGCCAGCACCCACGGAGGGATGGCGGCTTTCTTT
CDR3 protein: CASTHGGMAAFF

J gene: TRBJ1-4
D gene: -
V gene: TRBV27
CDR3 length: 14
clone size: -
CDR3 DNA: TGTGCCAGCAGTTTCGTAGCAACTAATGAAAAACTGTTTTTT
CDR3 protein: CASSFVATNEKLFF

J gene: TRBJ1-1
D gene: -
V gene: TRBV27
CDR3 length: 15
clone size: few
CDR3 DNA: TGTGCCAGCAGTTCGTCAGGGGTCGTGAACACTGAAGCTTTCTTT
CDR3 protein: CASSSSGVVNTEAFF

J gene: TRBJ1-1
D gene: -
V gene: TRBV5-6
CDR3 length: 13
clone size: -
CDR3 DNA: TGTGCCAGCAGCCTGAATACGGTGGAGGGAGCTTTCTTT
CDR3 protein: CASSLNTVEGAFF

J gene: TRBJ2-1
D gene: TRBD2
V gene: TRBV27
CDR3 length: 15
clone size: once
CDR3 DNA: TGTGCCAGCAGTCCCTCTGGCGGGGGGGCCCATGAGCAGTTCTTC
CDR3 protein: CASSPSGGGAHEQFF

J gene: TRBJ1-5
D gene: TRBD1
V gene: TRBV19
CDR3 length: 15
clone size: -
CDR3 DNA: TGTGCCAGTATCCAAGGGGGCCTTAGCAATCAGCCCCAGCATTTT
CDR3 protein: CASIQGGLSNQPQHF

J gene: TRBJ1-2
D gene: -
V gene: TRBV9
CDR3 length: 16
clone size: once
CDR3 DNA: TGTGCCAGCAGCGTATCAGGACAGATCAAGGTCCATGGCTACACCTTC
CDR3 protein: CASSVSGQIKVHGYTF

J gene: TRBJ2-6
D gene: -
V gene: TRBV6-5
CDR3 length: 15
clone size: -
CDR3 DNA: TGTGCCAGCAGTTTAGTCCGCTCTGGGGCCAACGTCCTGACTTTC
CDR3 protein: CASSLVRSGANVLTF

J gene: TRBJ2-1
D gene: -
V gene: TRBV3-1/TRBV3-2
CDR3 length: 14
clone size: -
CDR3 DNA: TGTGCCAGCAGCCAACTCAGGGGCGCGGGTGAGCAGTTCTTC
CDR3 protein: CASSQLRGAGEQFF

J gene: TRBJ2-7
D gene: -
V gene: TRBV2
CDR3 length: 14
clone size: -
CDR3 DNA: TGTGCCAGCAGAAAACAGGGTAGCTCCTACGAGCAGTACTTC
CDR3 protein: CASRKQGSSYEQYF

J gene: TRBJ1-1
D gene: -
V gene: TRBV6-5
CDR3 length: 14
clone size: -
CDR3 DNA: TGTGCCAGCATTCTACAGGTTATGAACACTGAAGCTTTCTTT
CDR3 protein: CASILQVMNTEAFF

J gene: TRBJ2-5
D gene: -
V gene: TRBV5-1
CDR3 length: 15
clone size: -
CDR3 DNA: TGCGCCAGCAGCTTGGTGCCGTCGGGGCAAGAGACCCAGTACTTC
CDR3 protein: CASSLVPSGQETQYF

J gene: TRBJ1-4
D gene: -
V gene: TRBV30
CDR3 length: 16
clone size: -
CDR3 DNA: TGTGCCTGGAGTGTACGAGGCCCCTCCCTTAATGAAAAACTGTTTTTT
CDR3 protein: CAWSVRGPSLNEKLFF

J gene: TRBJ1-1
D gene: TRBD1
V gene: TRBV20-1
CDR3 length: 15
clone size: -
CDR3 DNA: TGCAGTGCTAGTCACAGGGGGCCCATGAACACTGAAGCTTTCTTT
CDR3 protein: CSASHRGPMNTEAFF